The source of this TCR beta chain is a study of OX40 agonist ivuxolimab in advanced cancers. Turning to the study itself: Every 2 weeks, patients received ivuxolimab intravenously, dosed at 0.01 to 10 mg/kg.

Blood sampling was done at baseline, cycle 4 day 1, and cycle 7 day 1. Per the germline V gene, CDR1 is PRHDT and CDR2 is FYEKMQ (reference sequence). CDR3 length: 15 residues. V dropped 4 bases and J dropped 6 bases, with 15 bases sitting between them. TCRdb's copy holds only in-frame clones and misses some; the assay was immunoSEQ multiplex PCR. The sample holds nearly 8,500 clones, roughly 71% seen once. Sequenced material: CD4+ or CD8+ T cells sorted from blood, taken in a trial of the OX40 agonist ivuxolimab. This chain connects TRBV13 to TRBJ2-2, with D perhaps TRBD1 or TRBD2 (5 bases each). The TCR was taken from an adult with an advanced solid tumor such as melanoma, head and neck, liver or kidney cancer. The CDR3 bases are TGTGCCAGCAGCTCCCGCCGAGGGGCCGCCGGGGAGCTGTTTTTT. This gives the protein CASSSRRGAAGELFF.